Each of the 17 T cell receptor beta chains below was sequenced from the same sample in a study of Graves' ophthalmopathy and Graves' hyperthyroidism. RNA transcripts served as template for amplifying TCR beta CDR3 sequences. First-round RT-PCR used HTBI primers; second-round multiplex PCR followed. Each CDR3 protein gets one entry after TCRdb re-called the multiplex PCR reads with MiXCR. This repertoire shows 230,000 or so distinct CDR3 sequences, 40% to 50% found once; its top ten account for roughly 50%. The sequencing input was peripheral blood. The receptors come from an adult man with Graves' ophthalmopathy.

The J gene is TRBJ1-1, the V gene TRBV5-1; 8 bases agree with TRBD1. The germline gives CDR1 SGHRS, CDR2 YFSETQ. Unmatched junction bases numbered 4, after V lost 2 bases and J lost 1 base. This CDR3 region has 15 residues. DNA for the CDR3: TGCGCCAGCAGCTTCGACGGGACAGGGAACACTGAAGCTTTCTTT. It translates to CASSFDGTGNTEAFF.

Notes on this clonotype: A much larger clonotype is one base distant, so this may be a read error. V and J are TRBV6-5 and TRBJ2-6; D gene uncertain. Germline CDR1 is MNHEY and CDR2 is SVGAGI. The CDR3 has 14 amino acids. In nucleotides, the CDR3 is TGTGCCAGCAATTACAACTCTGGGGCCAACGTCCTGACTTTC. Residues: CASNYNSGANVLTF.

The chain has TRBV5-6 and TRBJ2-7; 8 bases are shared with TRBD1. Looked up from germline, CDR1 is SGHDT and CDR2 is YYEEEE. V shed 0 bases and J 2 bases; nucleotides not matched to a gene: 1. This CDR3 has 14 amino acids. In DNA form, the CDR3 reads TGTGCCAGCAGCTTGGAGACAGGGGCCTACGAGCAGTACTTC. It specifies CASSLETGAYEQYF.

This clonotype was detected many times. The chain combines TRBV9 with TRBJ1-5; D is possibly TRBD1 (5 bases). Per germline, CDR1 SGDLS and CDR2 YYNGEE. V was pared by 3 bases and J by 5 bases, with 12 bases between. This CDR3 has 14 amino acids. The CDR3 coding sequence is TGTGCCAGCAGCGAGGGAGGGGACCATCAGCCCCAGCATTTT. This sequence encodes CASSEGGDHQPQHF.

The J gene is TRBJ1-5, the V gene TRBV3-1; tentatively, D is TRBD1 (5 bases). V was pared by 1 base and J by 7 bases, with 11 bases between. CDR1 is LGHDT, CDR2 YNNKEL, per germline (reference sequence). The length of the CDR3 is 14 residues. The CDR3 DNA reads TGTGCCAGCAGCCAAGGAAACGGGGGGCAGCCCCAGCATTTT. This translates into CASSQGNGGQPQHF.

The table lists this clonotype with many counts. V and J are TRBV10-2 and TRBJ2-7; 9 bases agree with TRBD1. The V and J ends lost 3 bases and 1 base, in that order; junction bases with no gene match: 7. This CDR3 comprises 16 residues. Germline assignment: CDR1 WSHSY and CDR2 SAAADI. CDR3 DNA: TGCGCCAGCAGTGACACCGGGACAGGGCCATCCTACGAGCAGTACTTC. This translates into CASSDTGTGPSYEQYF.

This clonotype was counted a few times. The chain is built from TRBV7-9 and TRBJ1-1; no clear D gene. This CDR3 comprises 14 residues. CDR1 is SEHNR and CDR2 is FQNEAQ in the germline V gene (reference sequence). V was pared by 3 bases and J by 0 bases, with 8 bases between. The CDR3 reads CASSFAGMNTEAFF. The CDR3 region has the DNA TGTGCCAGCAGCTTTGCAGGAATGAACACTGAAGCTTTCTTT.

The chain uses TRBV7-8 and TRBJ2-7; D not certain. The germline V gene encodes CDR1 SGHVS and CDR2 FQNEAQ. Between the trimmed V and J ends, which lost 5 bases and 4 bases, there was a span of 12 bases. CDR3 length: 13 residues. CDR3 loop: CASSHLGSYEQYF. Written as DNA, the CDR3 is TGTGCCAGCAGCCACCTGGGGTCTTACGAGCAGTACTTC. The entire variable domain, with the rest obtained from reference TRBV7-8 and TRBJ2-7, is as follows: GAGVSQSPRYKVAKRGQDVALRCDPISGHVSLFWYQQALGQGPEFLTYFQNEAQLDKSGLPSDRFFAERPEGSVSTLKIQRTQQEDSAVYLCASSHLGSYEQYFGPGTRLTVT.

The rearrangement uses TRBV11-2 and TRBJ1-2; D might be TRBD1 (5 bases). The ends were cut back, 1 base at V and 3 bases at J, with 6 bases in the middle. The CDR3 has 13 amino acids. From germline, CDR1 is SGHAT and CDR2 FQNNGV. CDR3 sequence: CASSLGQYYGYTF. CDR3 coding DNA: TGTGCCAGCAGCTTAGGACAGTACTATGGCTACACCTTC. The complete variable domain, with remaining parts taken from reference TRBV11-2 and TRBJ1-2, reads EAGVAQSPRYKIIEKRQSVAFWCNPISGHATLYWYQQILGQGPKLLIQFQNNGVVDDSQLPKDRFSAERLKGVDSTLKIQPAKLEDSAVYLCASSLGQYYGYTFGSGTRLTVV.

This clonotype was seen a few times. The rearrangement links TRBV5-8 to TRBJ1-2; no clear D gene. The V gene's germline CDR1 is SGHTS and CDR2 YDEGEE. The CDR3 is 13 amino acids. V dropped 2 bases and J dropped 4 bases, with 9 bases sitting between them. The CDR3 loop is CASSFRSGYGYTF. CDR3 DNA sequence: TGTGCCAGCAGCTTTCGATCCGGCTATGGCTACACCTTC.

The CDR3 DNA reads TGCAGCGTCACCGGGACCCGGATGGGGTGGAATCAAGAGACCCAGTACTTC. Protein product: CSVTGTRMGWNQETQYF. The chain employs TRBV29-1 and TRBJ2-5; possibly TRBD1 or TRBD2 for D (5 bases each). Trimming removed 6 bases at V and 2 bases at J, with 25 bases between. The V gene's germline CDR1 is SQVTM and CDR2 ANQGSEA. The CDR3 has 17 residues.

The chain recombines TRBV6-1 with TRBJ2-5; D is undetermined. V lost 3 bases to trimming and J lost 7 bases, with 0 bases between them. The CDR3 is 9 amino acids. Germline V gene sequence: CDR1 MNHNS, CDR2 SASEGT. The CDR3 nucleotides read TGTGCCAGCAGTGAGACCCAGTACTTC. Translated: CASSETQYF.

With respect to this clonotype: Its ends do not fully match the called genes, so a read error is possible. V usage is TRBV10-3 and J usage is TRBJ1-2; 7 positions agree with TRBD1. The CDR3 length is 14 residues. Per germline, CDR1 ENHRY and CDR2 SYGVKD. In DNA form, the CDR3 reads TGTGCCAGCAGTTACACGGGGACAGCCTATGGCTACACCTTC. Its protein is CASSYTGTAYGYTF.

This clonotype is a singleton in its sample. The V gene is TRBV20-1, the J gene TRBJ1-2; D is unresolved. The CDR3 consists of 12 residues. V lost 6 bases, J lost 7 bases, and 15 bases lay in between. Germline CDR1 and CDR2: DFQATT and SNEGSKA (reference sequence). The CDR3 DNA is TGCAGTGCCCTAGGGTTGGGTCTTGGCTACACCTTC. This encodes CSALGLGLGYTF.

This clonotype came up many times. V usage is TRBV25-1 and J usage is TRBJ1-5; tentative D call: TRBD1 (6 bases). V was pared by 6 bases and J by 1 base, with 10 bases between. This CDR3 is 14 amino acids long. Germline assignment: CDR1 MGHDK and CDR2 SYGVNS. The CDR3 sequence is CASRGTSSNQPQHF. The CDR3 nucleotides are TGTGCCAGCAGGGGGACATCCAGCAATCAGCCCCAGCATTTT.

About this clonotype itself: The junction shows a germline mismatch at one end, possibly a read error. The chain recombines TRBV7-2 with TRBJ1-4, with D maybe TRBD1 (6 bases). The CDR3 loop spans 15 amino acids. CDR1 is SGHTA and CDR2 is FQGNSA in the germline V gene. The CDR3 DNA follows: TGTACCAGCAGCCCATCAGGGGCAACTAATGAAAAACTGGTTTTT. Its translation: CTSSPSGATNEKLVF.

Notes on this clonotype: A single base separates this from a much larger clone, so it may be a read error. The V call is TRBV12-3 or TRBV12-4, the J call TRBJ2-7; 7 bases fit TRBD1. V was clipped by 5 bases and J by 6 bases; unmatched bases: 7. The CDR3 contains 13 residues. CDR3 sequence: CASSDSDRSEQYF. As DNA, the CDR3 is TGTGCCAGCAGTGATTCGGACAGGAGCGAGCAGTACTTC.